This TCR beta chain comes out of a study of blood T cell repertoires in COVID-19. Study-wide background: In each case, the material was cDNA or gDNA derived from T cells, B-cell-depleted T cells, or PBMCs.

Per the germline V gene, CDR1 is LGHDT and CDR2 is YNNKEL (reference sequence). The CDR3 covers 15 residues. The ends were cut back, 4 bases at V and 0 bases at J, with 13 bases in the middle. Produced via immunoSEQ multiplex PCR; TCRdb's table is partial and in-frame only. The top ten hold about 4.9% of the sample, which has around 100,000 clones, about nine tenths seen once. Seattle patients were enrolled during active infection and followed longitudinally. The specimen was peripheral blood. The chain is built from TRBV3-1 (or the pseudogene TRBV3-2) and TRBJ2-7, with D possibly TRBD1 on 6 matching bases. The receptor was derived from a man aged 55-75 years with COVID-19, enrolled during active disease. The CDR3 coding sequence is TGTGCCAGCAGCCCTCCAGGGGTCGGCTCCTACGAGCAGTACTTC. The encoded protein is CASSPPGVGSYEQYF.